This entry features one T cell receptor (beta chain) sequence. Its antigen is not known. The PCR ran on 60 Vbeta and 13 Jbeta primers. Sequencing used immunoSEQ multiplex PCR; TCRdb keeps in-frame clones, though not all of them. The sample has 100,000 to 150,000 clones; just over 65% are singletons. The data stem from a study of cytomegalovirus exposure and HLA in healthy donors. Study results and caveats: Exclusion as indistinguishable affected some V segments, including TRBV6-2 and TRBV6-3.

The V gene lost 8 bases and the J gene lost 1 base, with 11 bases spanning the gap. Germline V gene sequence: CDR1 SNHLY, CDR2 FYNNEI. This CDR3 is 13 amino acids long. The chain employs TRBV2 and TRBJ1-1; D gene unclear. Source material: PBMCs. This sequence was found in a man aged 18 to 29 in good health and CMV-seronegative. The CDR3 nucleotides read TGTGCCAGCCCCAGTGGCCGGAACACTGAAGCTTTCTTT. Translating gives CASPSGRNTEAFF.